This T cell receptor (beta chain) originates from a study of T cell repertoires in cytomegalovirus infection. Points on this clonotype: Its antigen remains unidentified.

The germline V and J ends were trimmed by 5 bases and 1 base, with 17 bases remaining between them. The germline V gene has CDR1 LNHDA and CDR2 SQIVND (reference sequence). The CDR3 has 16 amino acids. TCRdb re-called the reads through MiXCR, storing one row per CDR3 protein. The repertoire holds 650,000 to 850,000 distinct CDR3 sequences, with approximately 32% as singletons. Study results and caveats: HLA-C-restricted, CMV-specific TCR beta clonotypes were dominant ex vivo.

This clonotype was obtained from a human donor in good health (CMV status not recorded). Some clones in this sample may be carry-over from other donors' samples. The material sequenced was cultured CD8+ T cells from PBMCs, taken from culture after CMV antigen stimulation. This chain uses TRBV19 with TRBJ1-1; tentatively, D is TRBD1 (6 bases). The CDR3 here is CASSFEGVYGNTEAFF. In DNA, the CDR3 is TGTGCCAGTAGTTTCGAGGGGGTGTACGGGAACACTGAAGCTTTCTTT.